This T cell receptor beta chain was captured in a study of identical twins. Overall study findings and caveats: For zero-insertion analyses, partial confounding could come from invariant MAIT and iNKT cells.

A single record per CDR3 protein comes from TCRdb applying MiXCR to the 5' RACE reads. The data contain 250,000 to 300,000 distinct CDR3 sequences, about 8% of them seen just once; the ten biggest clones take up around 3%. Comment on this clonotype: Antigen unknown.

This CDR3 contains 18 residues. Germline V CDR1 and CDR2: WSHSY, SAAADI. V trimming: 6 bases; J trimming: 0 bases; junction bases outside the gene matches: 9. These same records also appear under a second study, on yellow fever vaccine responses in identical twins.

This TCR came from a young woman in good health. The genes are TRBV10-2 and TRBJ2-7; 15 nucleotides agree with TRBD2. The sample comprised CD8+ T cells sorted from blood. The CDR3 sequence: CASRDPGLAGGISYEQYF. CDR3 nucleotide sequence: TGCGCCAGCAGAGATCCGGGACTAGCGGGGGGAATCTCCTACGAGCAGTACTTC.